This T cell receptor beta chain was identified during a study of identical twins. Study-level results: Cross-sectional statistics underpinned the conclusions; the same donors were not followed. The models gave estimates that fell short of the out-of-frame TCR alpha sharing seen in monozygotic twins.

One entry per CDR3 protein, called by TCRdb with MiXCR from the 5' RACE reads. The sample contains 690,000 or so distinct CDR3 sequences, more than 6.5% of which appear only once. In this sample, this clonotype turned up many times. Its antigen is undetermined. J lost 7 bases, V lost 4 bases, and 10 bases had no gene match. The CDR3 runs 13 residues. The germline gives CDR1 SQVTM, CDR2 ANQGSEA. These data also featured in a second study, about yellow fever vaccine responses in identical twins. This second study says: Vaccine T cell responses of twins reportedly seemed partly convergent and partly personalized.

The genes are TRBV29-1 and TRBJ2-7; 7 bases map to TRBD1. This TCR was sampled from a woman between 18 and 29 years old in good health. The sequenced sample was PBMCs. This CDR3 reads CSVVTDRVGEQYF. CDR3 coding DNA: TGCAGCGTTGTTACAGACAGGGTGGGTGAGCAGTACTTC.